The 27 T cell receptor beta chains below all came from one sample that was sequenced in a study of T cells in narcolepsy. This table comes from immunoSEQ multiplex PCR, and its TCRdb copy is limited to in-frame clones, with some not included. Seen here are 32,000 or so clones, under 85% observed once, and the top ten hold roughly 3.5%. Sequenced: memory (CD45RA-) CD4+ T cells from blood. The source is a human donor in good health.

The CDR3 loop is CASSLSGVNEKLFF. The DNA of the CDR3 is TGCGCCAGCAGCCTCAGCGGGGTAAATGAAAAACTGTTTTTT. The rearrangement uses TRBV5-1 and TRBJ1-4; D remains unclear. V was shortened by 4 bases and J by 5 bases, with 12 bases between the two germline ends. Germline V lookup: CDR1 SGHRS, CDR2 YFSETQ. The CDR3 covers 14 residues.

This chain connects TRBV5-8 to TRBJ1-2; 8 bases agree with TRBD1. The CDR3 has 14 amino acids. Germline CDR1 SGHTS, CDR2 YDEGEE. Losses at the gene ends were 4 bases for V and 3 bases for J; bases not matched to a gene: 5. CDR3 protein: CASSRQGLDYGYTF. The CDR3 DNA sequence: TGTGCCAGCAGCCGACAGGGGCTGGACTATGGCTACACCTTC.

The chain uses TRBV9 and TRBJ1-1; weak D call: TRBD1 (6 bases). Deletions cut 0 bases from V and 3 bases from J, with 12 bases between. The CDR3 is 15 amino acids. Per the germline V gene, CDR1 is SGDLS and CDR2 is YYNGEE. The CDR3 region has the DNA TGTGCCAGCAGCGTAGTTGGTACAGGGCACACTGAAGCTTTCTTT. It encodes CASSVVGTGHTEAFF.

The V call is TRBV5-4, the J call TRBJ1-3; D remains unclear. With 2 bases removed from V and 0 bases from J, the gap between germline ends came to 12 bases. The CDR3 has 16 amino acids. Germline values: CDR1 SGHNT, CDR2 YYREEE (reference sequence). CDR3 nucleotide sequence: TGTGCCAGCAGCTTCTCAGGACGGACCTCTGGAAACACCATATATTTT. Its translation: CASSFSGRTSGNTIYF.

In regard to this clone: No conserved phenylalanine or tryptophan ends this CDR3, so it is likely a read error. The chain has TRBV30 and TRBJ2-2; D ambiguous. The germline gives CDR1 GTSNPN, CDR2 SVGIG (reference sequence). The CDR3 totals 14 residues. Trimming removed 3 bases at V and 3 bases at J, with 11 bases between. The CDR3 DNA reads TGTGCCTGGAGAAAGACGACTTACACCGGGGAGCTGTTTCTT. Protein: CAWRKTTYTGELFL.

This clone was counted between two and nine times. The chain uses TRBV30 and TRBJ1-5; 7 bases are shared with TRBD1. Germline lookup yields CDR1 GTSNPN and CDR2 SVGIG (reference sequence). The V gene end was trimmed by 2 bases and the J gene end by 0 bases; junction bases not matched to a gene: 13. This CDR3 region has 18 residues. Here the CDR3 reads CAWSRPGQSIYSNQPQHF. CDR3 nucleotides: TGTGCCTGGAGTCGGCCGGGACAGTCCATTTATAGCAATCAGCCCCAGCATTTT.

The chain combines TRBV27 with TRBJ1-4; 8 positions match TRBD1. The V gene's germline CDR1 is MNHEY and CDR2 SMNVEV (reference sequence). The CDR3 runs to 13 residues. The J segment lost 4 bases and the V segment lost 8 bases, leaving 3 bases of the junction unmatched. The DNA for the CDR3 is TGTGCCAGCGGGACAGGAAATAATGAAAAACTGTTTTTT. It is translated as CASGTGNNEKLFF.

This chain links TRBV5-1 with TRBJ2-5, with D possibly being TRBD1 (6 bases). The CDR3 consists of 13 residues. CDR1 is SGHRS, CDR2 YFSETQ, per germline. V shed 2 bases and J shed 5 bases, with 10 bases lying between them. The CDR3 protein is CASSFGGIETQYF. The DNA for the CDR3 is TGCGCCAGCAGCTTTGGGGGCATTGAGACCCAGTACTTC.

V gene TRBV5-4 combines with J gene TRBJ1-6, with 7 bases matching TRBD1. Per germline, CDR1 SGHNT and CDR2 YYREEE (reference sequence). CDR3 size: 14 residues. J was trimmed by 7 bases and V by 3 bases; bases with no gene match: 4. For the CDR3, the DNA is TGTGCCAGCAGCTCCGGGACAGAGAATTCACCCCTCCACTTT. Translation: CASSSGTENSPLHF.

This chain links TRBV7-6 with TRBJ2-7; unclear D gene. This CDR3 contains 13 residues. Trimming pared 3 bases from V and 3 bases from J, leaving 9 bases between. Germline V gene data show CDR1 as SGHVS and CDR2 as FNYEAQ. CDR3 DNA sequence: TGTGCCAGCAGCTTCGGGCGTTACTACGAGCAGTACTTC. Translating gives CASSFGRYYEQYF.

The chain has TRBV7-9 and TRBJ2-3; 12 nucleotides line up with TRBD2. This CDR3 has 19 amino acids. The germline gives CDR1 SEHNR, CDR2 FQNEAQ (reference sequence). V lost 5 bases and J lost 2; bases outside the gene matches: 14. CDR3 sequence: CASSQPGLAGGDYTDTQYF. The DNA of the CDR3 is TGTGCCAGCAGCCAACCGGGGCTAGCGGGAGGGGACTACACAGATACGCAGTATTTT.

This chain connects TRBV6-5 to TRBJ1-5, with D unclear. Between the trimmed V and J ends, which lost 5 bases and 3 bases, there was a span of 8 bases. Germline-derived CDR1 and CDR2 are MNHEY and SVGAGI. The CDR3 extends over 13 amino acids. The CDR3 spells CASSPQYNQPQHF. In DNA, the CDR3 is TGTGCCAGCAGTCCCCAGTACAATCAGCCCCAGCATTTT.

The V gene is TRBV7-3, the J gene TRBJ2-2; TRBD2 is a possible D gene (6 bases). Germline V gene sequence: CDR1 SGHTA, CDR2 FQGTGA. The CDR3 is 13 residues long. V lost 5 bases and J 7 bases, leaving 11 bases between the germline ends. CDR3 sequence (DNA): TGTGCCAGCAGCCTGCGGGGAGGCGGGGAGCTGTTTTTT. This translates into CASSLRGGGELFF.

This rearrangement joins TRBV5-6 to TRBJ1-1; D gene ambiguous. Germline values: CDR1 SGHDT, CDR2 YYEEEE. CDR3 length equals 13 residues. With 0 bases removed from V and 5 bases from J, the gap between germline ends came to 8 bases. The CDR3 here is CASSLAVGTEAFF. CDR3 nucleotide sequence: TGTGCCAGCAGCTTGGCGGTCGGGACTGAAGCTTTCTTT. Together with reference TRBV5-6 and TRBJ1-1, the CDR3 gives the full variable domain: DAGVTQSPTHLIKTRGQQVTLRCSPKSGHDTVSWYQQALGQGPQFIFQYYEEEERQRGNFPDRFSGHQFPNYSSELNVNALLLGDSALYLCASSLAVGTEAFFGQGTRLTVV.

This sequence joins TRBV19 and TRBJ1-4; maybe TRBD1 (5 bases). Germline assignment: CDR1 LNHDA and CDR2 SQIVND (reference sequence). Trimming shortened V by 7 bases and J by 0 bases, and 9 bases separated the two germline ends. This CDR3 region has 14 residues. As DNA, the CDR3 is TGTGCCAGTAAGGGGATCGCAACTAATGAAAAACTGTTTTTT. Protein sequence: CASKGIATNEKLFF.

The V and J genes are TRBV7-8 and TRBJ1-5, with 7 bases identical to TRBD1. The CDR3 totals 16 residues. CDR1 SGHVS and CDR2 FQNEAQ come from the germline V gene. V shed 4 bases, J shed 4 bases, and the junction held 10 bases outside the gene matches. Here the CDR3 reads CASSSWDSTGNQPQHF. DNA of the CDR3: TGTGCCAGCAGCTCCTGGGACAGCACAGGGAATCAGCCCCAGCATTTT.

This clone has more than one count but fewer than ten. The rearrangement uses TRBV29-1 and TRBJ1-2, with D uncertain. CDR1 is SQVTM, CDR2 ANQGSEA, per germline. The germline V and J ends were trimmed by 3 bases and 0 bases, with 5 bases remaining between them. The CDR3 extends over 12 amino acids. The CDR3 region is CSVERSNYGYTF. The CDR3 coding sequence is TGCAGCGTTGAGAGGTCTAACTATGGCTACACCTTC.

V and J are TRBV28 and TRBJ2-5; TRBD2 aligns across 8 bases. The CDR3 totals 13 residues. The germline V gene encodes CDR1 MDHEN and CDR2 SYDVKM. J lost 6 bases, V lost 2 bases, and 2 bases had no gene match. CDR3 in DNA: TGTGCCAGCAGTTTAACTAGCGGCAAGACCCAGTACTTC. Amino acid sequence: CASSLTSGKTQYF.

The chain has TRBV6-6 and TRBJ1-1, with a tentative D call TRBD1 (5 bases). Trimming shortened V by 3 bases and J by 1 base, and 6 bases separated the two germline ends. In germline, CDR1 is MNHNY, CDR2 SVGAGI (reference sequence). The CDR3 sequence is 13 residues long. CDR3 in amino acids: CASSYRGNTEAFF. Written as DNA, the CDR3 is TGTGCCAGCAGTTATAGGGGGAACACTGAAGCTTTCTTT.

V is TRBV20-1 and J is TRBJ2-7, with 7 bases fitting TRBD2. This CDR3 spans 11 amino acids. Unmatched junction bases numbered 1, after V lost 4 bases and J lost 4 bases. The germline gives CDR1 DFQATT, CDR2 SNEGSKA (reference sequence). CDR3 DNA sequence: TGCAGTGCTATGGGGGGGTACGAGCAGTACTTC. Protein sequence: CSAMGGYEQYF.

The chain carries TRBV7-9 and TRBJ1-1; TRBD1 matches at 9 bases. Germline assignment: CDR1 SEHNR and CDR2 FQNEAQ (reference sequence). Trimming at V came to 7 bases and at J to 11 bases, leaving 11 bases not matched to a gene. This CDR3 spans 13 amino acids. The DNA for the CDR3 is TGTGCCAGCAACCCGGGGACAGGGATTGGGGCTTTCTTT. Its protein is CASNPGTGIGAFF.

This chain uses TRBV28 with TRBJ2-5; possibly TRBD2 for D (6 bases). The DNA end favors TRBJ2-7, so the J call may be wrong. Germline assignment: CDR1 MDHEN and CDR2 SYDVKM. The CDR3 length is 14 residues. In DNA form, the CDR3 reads TGTGCCAGCAGCCTACAGAGCGGGCACTACGAGCAGTACTTC. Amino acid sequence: CASSLQSGHYEQYF.

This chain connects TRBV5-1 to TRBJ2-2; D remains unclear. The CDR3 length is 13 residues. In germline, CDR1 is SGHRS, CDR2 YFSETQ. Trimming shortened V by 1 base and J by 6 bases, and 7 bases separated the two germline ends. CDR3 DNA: TGCGCCAGCAGCTTGTCACACTCCGGGGAGCTGTTTTTT. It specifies CASSLSHSGELFF.

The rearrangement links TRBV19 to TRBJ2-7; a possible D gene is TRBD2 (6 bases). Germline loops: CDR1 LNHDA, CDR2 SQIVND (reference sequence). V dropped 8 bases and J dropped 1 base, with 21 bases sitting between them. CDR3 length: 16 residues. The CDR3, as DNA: TGTGCCAGTTCTGACTGGCGGGAAACAAGGTCCTACGAGCAGTACTTC. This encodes CASSDWRETRSYEQYF.

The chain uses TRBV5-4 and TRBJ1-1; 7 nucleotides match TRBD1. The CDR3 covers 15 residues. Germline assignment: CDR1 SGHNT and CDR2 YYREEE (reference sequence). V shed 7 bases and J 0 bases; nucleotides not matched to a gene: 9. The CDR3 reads CASFRGDKMNTEAFF. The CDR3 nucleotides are TGTGCCAGCTTCAGGGGGGATAAGATGAACACTGAAGCTTTCTTT.

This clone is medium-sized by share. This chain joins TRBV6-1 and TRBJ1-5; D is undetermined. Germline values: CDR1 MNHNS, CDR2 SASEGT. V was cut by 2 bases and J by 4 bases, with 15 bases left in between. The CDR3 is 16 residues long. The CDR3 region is CASSEQVLVRNQPQHF. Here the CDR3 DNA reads TGTGCCAGCAGTGAACAGGTCTTGGTCAGGAATCAGCCCCAGCATTTT.

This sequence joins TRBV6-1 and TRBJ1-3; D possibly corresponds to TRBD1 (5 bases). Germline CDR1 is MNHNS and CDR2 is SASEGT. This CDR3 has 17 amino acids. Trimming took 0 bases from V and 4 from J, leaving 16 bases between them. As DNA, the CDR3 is TGTGCCAGCAGTGAAGCCTCTTTGCAGGGTAGAGGAAACACCATATATTTT. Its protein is CASSEASLQGRGNTIYF.